This TCR beta chain was retrieved from a study of T cell responses to AZD1222 COVID-19 vaccine. Study-level findings and limits: Researchers took repertoire samples only after the peak T cell response had come. Nearly half of the spike-specific TCRs reportedly recognize variant regions that carry no mutations.

Both about-4-week and about-12-week second-dose recipients were combined. To note about this clone: Its specificity is unknown.

Data came from immunoSEQ multiplex PCR; TCRdb stores just in-frame clones and leaves some out. The sample records around 140,000 clones, 91% being singletons. This CDR3 has 18 amino acids. Trimming removed 1 base at V and 2 bases at J, with 19 bases between. Germline V gene lookup returns CDR1 SGHTS and CDR2 YDEGEE. The clonotype originates from an adult who received the AZD1222 COVID-19 vaccine. The rearrangement uses TRBV5-8 and TRBJ2-1; D might be TRBD2 (5 bases). Source: peripheral blood, taken 28 days after the second AZD1222 dose. CDR3 coding DNA: TGTGCCAGCAGCTTGACGAGAGGGCTGGGGTCCACCTACAATGAGCAGTTCTTC. It specifies CASSLTRGLGSTYNEQFF.